These 17 T cell receptor beta chains originate from one sample sequenced in a study of CD8+CD57+ T cells in acquired aplastic anemia. By flow cytometry, patients selected for sequencing had shown an expansion of CD8+CD57+ cells. Genomic DNA, the template, was used for profiling of the TCR beta VDJ and CDR3. MiXCR, run by TCRdb on the reads, gives a single entry per CDR3 protein. In the table there are roughly 120,000 distinct CDR3 sequences, over 55% of which are singletons. Sequencing was performed on sorted CD4+, CD8+, or CD8+CD57+ T cells (not recorded which) from PBMCs. These TCRs come from a human donor with aplastic anemia.

The chain links TRBV10-3 to TRBJ1-1; D not resolved. Germline V lookup: CDR1 ENHRY, CDR2 SYGVKD. The CDR3 spans 14 residues. Trimming took 2 bases from V and 1 from J, leaving 8 bases between them. CDR3 residues: CAISERGGNTEAFF. CDR3 sequence (DNA): TGTGCCATCAGTGAGCGGGGAGGGAACACTGAAGCTTTCTTT.

The chain has TRBV19 and TRBJ2-2; either TRBD1 or TRBD2 may fit D (6 bases each). V was pared by 9 bases and J by 1 base, with 21 bases between. The CDR3 covers 17 residues. The germline V gene encodes CDR1 LNHDA and CDR2 SQIVND (reference sequence). The CDR3 sequence: CASSRFRGTMNTGELFF. In DNA, the CDR3 is TGTGCCAGCAGTCGATTTCGGGGGACAATGAACACCGGGGAGCTGTTTTTT.

This clonotype was observed at least ten times. The CDR3 coding sequence is TGTGCCAGCACACATACAGGACGCTCTGGAAACACCATATATTTT. This gives the protein CASTHTGRSGNTIYF. The rearrangement links TRBV7-8 to TRBJ1-3; tentative D call: TRBD1 (5 bases). Germline CDR1 SGHVS, CDR2 FQNEAQ. Trimming shortened V by 7 bases and J by 0 bases, and 13 bases separated the two germline ends. CDR3 length equals 15 residues.

The gene calls are TRBV10-3 and TRBJ1-1; the D is unclear. Per the germline V gene, CDR1 is ENHRY and CDR2 is SYGVKD. The CDR3 loop spans 18 amino acids. Trimming cost V 3 bases and J 1 base, with 21 bases left between them. CDR3 protein: CAISESGTEPEGNTEAFF. The CDR3 coding sequence is TGTGCCATCAGTGAATCCGGTACAGAACCTGAGGGGAACACTGAAGCTTTCTTT.

The chain links TRBV9 to TRBJ1-5; the D gene is possibly TRBD1 (5 bases). Germline V lookup: CDR1 SGDLS, CDR2 YYNGEE. CDR3 length: 15 amino acids. V lost 6 bases and J lost 1, with 14 bases in between. The CDR3 loop is CASNPTGASNQPQHF. CDR3 sequence (DNA): TGTGCCAGCAACCCTACTGGGGCGAGCAATCAGCCCCAGCATTTT.

V gene TRBV20-1 combines with J gene TRBJ1-5; maybe TRBD1 (5 bases). The V end was cut by 1 base, the J end by 3 bases, with 13 bases between. Germline V CDR1 and CDR2: DFQATT, SNEGSKA (reference sequence). The CDR3 runs 15 residues. CDR3 protein: CSARVWGESNQPQHF. In nucleotides, the CDR3 is TGCAGTGCTAGAGTGTGGGGGGAGTCCAATCAGCCCCAGCATTTT.

With respect to this clonotype: This could be a read error, since a much larger clone is one nucleotide away. This rearrangement joins TRBV7-8 to TRBJ2-3; TRBD2 agrees at 7 bases. Germline assignment: CDR1 SGHVS and CDR2 FQNEAQ. V lost 4 bases to trimming and J lost 1 base; unmatched junction nucleotides: 5. The CDR3 is 15 amino acids. The CDR3 coding sequence is TGTGCCAGCAGCTCCTTACGGGGGGGCACAGATACGCAGTATTTT. Protein: CASSSLRGGTDTQYF.

Points on this clonotype: Since the CDR3 does not end with the conserved phenylalanine or tryptophan, this likely comes from a read error. This rearrangement joins TRBV6-1 to TRBJ2-7, with 7 bases aligning to TRBD2. This CDR3 has 12 residues. Germline values: CDR1 MNHNS, CDR2 SASEGT. Trimming removed 4 bases from V and 5 bases from J; junction bases left unmatched: 2. The CDR3 DNA reads as TGTGCCAGCAGTGGACTAGCCCACGAGCAGTACTCC. It is translated as CASSGLAHEQYS.

This clonotype was observed a few times. This chain links TRBV7-6 with TRBJ2-7; 8 bases map to TRBD1. The germline V gene has CDR1 SGHVS and CDR2 FNYEAQ. V dropped 6 bases and J dropped 5; count of bases not matched to a gene: 9. The CDR3 covers 14 residues. Here the CDR3 reads CASSRVAGGDEQYF. Here the CDR3 DNA reads TGTGCCAGCAGTCGTGTCGCAGGGGGCGACGAGCAGTACTTC. Combining the CDR3 with reference TRBV7-6 and TRBJ2-7 gives the whole variable domain GAGVSQSPRYKVTKRGQDVALRCDPISGHVSLYWYRQALGQGPEFLTYFNYEAQQDKSGLPNDRFSAERPEGSISTLTIQRTEQRDSAMYRCASSRVAGGDEQYFGPGTRLTVT.

This clonotype was recorded once. The chain carries TRBV10-3 and TRBJ2-7, with D possibly matching TRBD1 (5 bases). This CDR3 has 13 amino acids. V was trimmed by 7 bases and J by 6 bases, leaving 16 bases between them. Germline V gene data show CDR1 as ENHRY and CDR2 as SYGVKD. CDR3 DNA: TGTGCCATCAATAGGACACCCCTCGTCGAGCAGTACTTC. This encodes CAINRTPLVEQYF.

Written as DNA, the CDR3 is TGTGCCACCAGTGATCCGGCCGGGACCGCCGACTACGAGCAGTACTTC. Amino acids: CATSDPAGTADYEQYF. The rearrangement links TRBV24-1 to TRBJ2-7; D may be TRBD1 or TRBD2 (5 bases each). The CDR3 is 16 residues long. Germline CDR1 is KGHDR and CDR2 is SFDVKD. V was clipped by 3 bases and J by 3 bases, with 17 bases between them.

This clonotype was counted ten times or more. The chain joins TRBV5-8 to TRBJ2-3; TRBD1 aligns across 9 bases. V gave up 4 bases and J gave up 0 bases; unmatched junction bases: 3. This CDR3 is built from 15 residues. Germline CDR1 is SGHTS and CDR2 is YDEGEE. The CDR3 loop is CASSPGTGSTDTQYF. The CDR3 DNA reads TGTGCCAGCAGCCCAGGGACAGGGAGCACAGATACGCAGTATTTT.

The chain couples TRBV24-1 to TRBJ2-3, with D perhaps being TRBD1 or TRBD2 (6 bases each). V dropped 1 base and J dropped 2 bases, with 9 bases sitting between them. The CDR3 is made up of 15 amino acids. Germline values: CDR1 KGHDR, CDR2 SFDVKD. The DNA of the CDR3 is TGTGCCACCAGTGATTTTGGGGGGCACACAGATACGCAGTATTTT. Translating it yields CATSDFGGHTDTQYF.

The CDR3 here is CSASRTGRETQYF. The CDR3 DNA reads TGCAGTGCTAGCCGGACAGGGCGGGAGACCCAGTACTTC. The J gene is TRBJ2-5, the V gene TRBV20-1; TRBD1 matches 8 bases. The CDR3 contains 13 residues. Trimming took 3 bases from V and 5 from J; bases not matched to a gene: 5. Germline V gives CDR1 DFQATT, CDR2 SNEGSKA (reference sequence).

The sample holds one count of this clonotype. The chain has TRBV7-3 and TRBJ2-7, with D maybe TRBD2 (5 bases). The germline CDR1 and CDR2 sequences are SGHTA and FQGTGA. V lost 2 bases and J 5 bases, leaving 13 bases between the germline ends. CDR3 length equals 14 residues. CDR3: CASSLEGRYDEQYF. The CDR3 region has the DNA TGTGCCAGCAGCTTAGAGGGCAGGTACGACGAGCAGTACTTC. The whole variable domain, remainder taken from reference TRBV7-3 and TRBJ2-7, is GAGVSQTPSNKVTEKGKYVELRCDPISGHTALYWYRQSLGQGPEFLIYFQGTGAADDSGLPNDRFFAVRPEGSVSTLKIQRTERGDSAVYLCASSLEGRYDEQYFGPGTRLTVT.

The DNA for the CDR3 is TGCGCCAGCAGCTTGGGATTTGGGGCCGGTTCACCCCTCCACTTT. Translation gives CASSLGFGAGSPLHF. The chain has TRBV5-1 and TRBJ1-6; a weak D match, TRBD1 (5 bases). This CDR3 comprises 15 residues. Trimming cost V 0 bases and J 9 bases, with 13 bases left between them. Germline V gives CDR1 SGHRS, CDR2 YFSETQ.

This rearrangement joins TRBV24-1 to TRBJ2-7, with TRBD1 matching 7 bases. The CDR3 is 14 amino acids. J gave up 0 bases and V 5 bases, and 3 bases lay outside the gene matches. The germline V gene encodes CDR1 KGHDR and CDR2 SFDVKD. Here the CDR3 DNA reads TGTGCCACCAGTGGCAGGGGGAGCTCCTACGAGCAGTACTTC. Its translation: CATSGRGSSYEQYF.